This passage covers 23 T cell receptor beta chains from one sample sequenced in a study of cytomegalovirus exposure and HLA in healthy donors. Amplification used 60 Vbeta primers and 13 Jbeta primers. The protocol was immunoSEQ multiplex PCR, while the TCRdb copy is restricted to in-frame clones and leaves out a portion. The sample records over 150,000 clones, 70% to 80% being singletons. What was sequenced was PBMCs. Receptors were obtained from a woman younger than 45 in good health and CMV-seronegative.

This clone was observed a handful of times. The chain employs TRBV27 and TRBJ1-4; D ambiguous. V lost 0 bases, J lost 2 bases, and 7 bases lay in between. From germline, CDR1 is MNHEY and CDR2 SMNVEV (reference sequence). This CDR3 spans 15 amino acids. CDR3 loop: CASSLSPGTNEKLFF. Here the CDR3 DNA reads TGTGCCAGCAGTTTATCACCAGGCACTAATGAAAAACTGTTTTTT.

The CDR3: CASSLSDRSVTGELFF. CDR3 bases: TGTGCCAGCAGCCTCAGCGACAGGTCCGTCACCGGGGAGCTGTTTTTT. The V and J genes are TRBV9 and TRBJ2-2; a weak D match, TRBD1 (6 bases). This CDR3 has 16 amino acids. Germline V gives CDR1 SGDLS, CDR2 YYNGEE. Trimming left V 4 bases short and J 4 bases short, with 17 bases between.

The V call is TRBV10-2, the J call TRBJ2-1; D unclear. The germline V gene has CDR1 WSHSY and CDR2 SAAADI. V shed 4 bases and J shed 10 bases, with 8 bases lying between them. CDR3 length: 11 residues. CDR3: CASSGAWEQFF. The CDR3 bases are TGCGCCAGCAGTGGGGCCTGGGAGCAGTTCTTC.

J is TRBJ2-7 and V is TRBV7-2; TRBD2 matches at 7 bases. Germline assignment: CDR1 SGHTA and CDR2 FQGNSA. V was pared by 6 bases and J by 3 bases, with 14 bases of the junction left unmatched. CDR3 size: 16 residues. Here the CDR3 DNA reads TGTGCCAGCAGGTTAAGTTCCGGCGGGAGTTTCTACGAGCAGTACTTC. It specifies CASRLSSGGSFYEQYF.

This clone was recorded a few times. The gene calls are TRBV19 and TRBJ2-5; 7 bases agree with TRBD2. The CDR3 extends over 15 amino acids. V shed 6 bases, J shed 5 bases, and the junction held 12 bases outside the gene matches. Germline lookup yields CDR1 LNHDA and CDR2 SQIVND (reference sequence). The DNA for the CDR3 is TGTGCCAGTAGACCAAGCGGGAAGGTTGGTGAGACCCAGTACTTC. It translates to CASRPSGKVGETQYF.

The V and J genes are TRBV2 and TRBJ2-2; 12 bases line up with TRBD2. Germline V gives CDR1 SNHLY, CDR2 FYNNEI. The CDR3 has 15 amino acids. The junction had 4 bases not matched to a gene; V was cut back by 6 bases and J by 5 bases. The CDR3 DNA is TGTGCCAGCAGCCCTAGCGGGGGGGGAACCGGGGAGCTGTTTTTT. Amino acids: CASSPSGGGTGELFF.

The CDR3 coding sequence is TGCGCCAGCAGCTTGTGGGCCCTTCAAGAGACCCAGTACTTC. Translating gives CASSLWALQETQYF. J is TRBJ2-5 and V is TRBV5-1; D uncertain. The CDR3 has 14 amino acids. The ends were cut back, 1 base at V and 2 bases at J, with 9 bases in the middle. CDR1 is SGHRS, CDR2 YFSETQ, per germline. Filled out from reference TRBV5-1 and TRBJ2-5, the complete variable domain reads KAGVTQTPRYLIKTRGQQVTLSCSPISGHRSVSWYQQTPGQGLQFLFEYFSETQRNKGNFPGRFSGRQFSNSRSEMNVSTLELGDSALYLCASSLWALQETQYFGPGTRLLVL.

This clone was seen only once. This rearrangement joins TRBV14 to TRBJ1-5; TRBD1 might be the D (5 bases). V was cut by 0 bases and J by 11 bases, with 8 bases left in between. The CDR3 loop spans 12 amino acids. From germline, CDR1 is SGHDN and CDR2 FVKESK. CDR3 loop: CASSQDRGSQHF. DNA of the CDR3: TGTGCCAGCAGCCAAGATCGGGGGTCCCAGCATTTT.

The chain uses TRBV7-3 and TRBJ2-3; perhaps TRBD2 as D (5 bases). Germline V gene sequence: CDR1 SGHTA, CDR2 FQGTGA. The CDR3 runs to 15 residues. Trimming shortened V by 3 bases and J by 8 bases, and 18 bases separated the two germline ends. The chain's CDR3 is CASSLEATRPGTQYF. In nucleotides, the CDR3 is TGTGCCAGCAGCTTGGAGGCTACTAGGCCGGGTACGCAGTATTTT.

This clone was counted once. The chain is built from TRBV12-5 and TRBJ2-3, with D unclear. The CDR3 extends over 13 amino acids. Germline CDR1 LGHNT, CDR2 FRNRAP. Trimming took off 8 bases at V and 0 bases at J, with 9 bases between the two ends. The CDR3 spells CASCASSTDTQYF. The DNA for the CDR3 is TGTGCTAGTTGCGCGTCGAGCACAGATACGCAGTATTTT.

The rearrangement links TRBV28 to TRBJ1-1; D is possibly TRBD1 (5 bases). The V end lost 10 bases, the J end lost 3 bases, and 30 bases lay between the germline ends. The CDR3 has 18 residues. The germline gives CDR1 MDHEN, CDR2 SYDVKM. This CDR3 is CATSVTAGVSFSDTEAFF. CDR3 nucleotide sequence: TGTGCCACCTCGGTCACGGCGGGGGTGAGTTTTTCGGACACTGAAGCTTTCTTT.

Only one count was recorded for this clone. J is TRBJ2-1 and V is TRBV9; 7 nucleotides match TRBD2. Germline V gene sequence: CDR1 SGDLS, CDR2 YYNGEE. Trimming removed 0 bases from V and 8 bases from J; junction bases left unmatched: 2. The CDR3 contains 13 residues. The CDR3: CASSVGGGYEQFF. CDR3 nucleotide sequence: TGTGCCAGCAGCGTAGGGGGGGGTTATGAGCAGTTCTTC.

The chain links TRBV5-1 to TRBJ1-2, with D possibly matching TRBD1 (6 bases). Trimming took 2 bases from V and 5 from J, leaving 13 bases between them. CDR3 size: 14 residues. CDR1 SGHRS and CDR2 YFSETQ come from the germline V gene. CDR3 residues: CASSFGGAMYGYTF. CDR3 coding DNA: TGCGCCAGCAGCTTTGGGGGGGCGATGTATGGCTACACCTTC.

This clone was seen once. The rearrangement joins TRBV6-1 to TRBJ2-3, with 16 nucleotides matching TRBD2. CDR1 is MNHNS, CDR2 SASEGT, per germline. The CDR3 sequence is 15 residues long. J gave up 4 bases and V 6 bases, and 1 base lay outside the gene matches. CDR3 coding DNA: TGTGCCAGCAGGGGACTAGCGGGAGGGCCAGATACGCAGTATTTT. Encoded protein: CASRGLAGGPDTQYF.

This clone was seen more than once but under ten times. The chain couples TRBV6-5 to TRBJ1-1; D is uncertain. The germline V and J ends were trimmed by 5 bases and 3 bases, with 10 bases remaining between them. The CDR3 has 13 residues. Germline V gene sequence: CDR1 MNHEY, CDR2 SVGAGI. The CDR3 nucleotides read TGTGCCAGCAGTCTTCCGGGAGACACTGAAGCTTTCTTT. It is translated as CASSLPGDTEAFF.

The chain has TRBV10-3 and TRBJ1-1; weak D call: TRBD1 (6 bases). CDR3 length: 13 residues. Trimming removed 7 bases at V and 1 base at J, with 10 bases between. Germline V gene lookup returns CDR1 ENHRY and CDR2 SYGVKD. For the CDR3, the DNA is TGTGCCATCACCACGGGACAGAACACTGAAGCTTTCTTT. Protein: CAITTGQNTEAFF.

The chain uses TRBV28 and TRBJ1-1; D perhaps matches TRBD1 (6 bases). This CDR3 is built from 15 residues. Germline V gene data show CDR1 as MDHEN and CDR2 as SYDVKM. V shed 5 bases and J shed 1 base, with 14 bases lying between them. The CDR3 region is CASSLIMGQNTEAFF. The CDR3 bases are TGTGCCAGCAGTCTTATCATGGGACAGAACACTGAAGCTTTCTTT.

The chain uses TRBV4-1 and TRBJ2-1, with 8 bases identical to TRBD1. CDR3 length: 16 amino acids. Germline lookup yields CDR1 MGHRA and CDR2 YSYEKL. Trimming took 5 bases from V and 6 from J; bases not matched to a gene: 12. The CDR3 DNA reads as TGCGCCAGCAGCAAAGCGTGGCAGGGGGCCGGCAATGAGCAGTTCTTC. It specifies CASSKAWQGAGNEQFF.

This sequence joins TRBV28 and TRBJ1-3, with D tentatively TRBD1 (6 bases). There are 15 residues in the CDR3. V was shortened by 5 bases and J by 0 bases, with 11 bases between the two germline ends. The V gene's germline CDR1 is MDHEN and CDR2 SYDVKM. CDR3 region: CASSRTATSGNTIYF. The CDR3, as DNA: TGTGCCAGCAGTCGGACAGCTACCTCTGGAAACACCATATATTTT.

This chain links TRBV6-1 with TRBJ1-5; no clear D. V lost 4 bases, J lost 0 bases, and 10 bases lay in between. This CDR3 comprises 15 residues. Germline V lookup: CDR1 MNHNS, CDR2 SASEGT. The DNA for the CDR3 is TGTGCCAGCAGTGGGACGGGGTATAGCAATCAGCCCCAGCATTTT. This translates into CASSGTGYSNQPQHF.

The gene calls are TRBV27 and TRBJ2-7; no definite D call. Trimming took off 0 bases at V and 4 bases at J, with 7 bases between the two ends. The CDR3 consists of 13 residues. Germline V lookup: CDR1 MNHEY, CDR2 SMNVEV (reference sequence). The DNA for the CDR3 is TGTGCCAGCAGTTTATCGTCCCGGTACGAGCAGTACTTC. It yields the protein CASSLSSRYEQYF.

The chain combines TRBV5-1 with TRBJ2-1; the D is unclear. CDR1 and CDR2 from the germline V gene are SGHRS and YFSETQ. The germline V and J ends were trimmed by 4 bases and 8 bases, with 10 bases remaining between them. This CDR3 is 12 amino acids long. This CDR3 reads CASSEFSHEQFF. The DNA for the CDR3 is TGCGCCAGCAGCGAGTTTAGCCATGAGCAGTTCTTC.

The rearrangement links TRBV19 to TRBJ2-5; 10 bases map to TRBD2. Germline trimming cut 3 bases from V and 4 bases from J; bases unmatched to any gene: 5. This CDR3 comprises 15 residues. Germline lookup yields CDR1 LNHDA and CDR2 SQIVND (reference sequence). Written as DNA, the CDR3 is TGTGCCAGTAGTATGAGCGGGAGGGCAGGAGAGACCCAGTACTTC. Protein product: CASSMSGRAGETQYF.